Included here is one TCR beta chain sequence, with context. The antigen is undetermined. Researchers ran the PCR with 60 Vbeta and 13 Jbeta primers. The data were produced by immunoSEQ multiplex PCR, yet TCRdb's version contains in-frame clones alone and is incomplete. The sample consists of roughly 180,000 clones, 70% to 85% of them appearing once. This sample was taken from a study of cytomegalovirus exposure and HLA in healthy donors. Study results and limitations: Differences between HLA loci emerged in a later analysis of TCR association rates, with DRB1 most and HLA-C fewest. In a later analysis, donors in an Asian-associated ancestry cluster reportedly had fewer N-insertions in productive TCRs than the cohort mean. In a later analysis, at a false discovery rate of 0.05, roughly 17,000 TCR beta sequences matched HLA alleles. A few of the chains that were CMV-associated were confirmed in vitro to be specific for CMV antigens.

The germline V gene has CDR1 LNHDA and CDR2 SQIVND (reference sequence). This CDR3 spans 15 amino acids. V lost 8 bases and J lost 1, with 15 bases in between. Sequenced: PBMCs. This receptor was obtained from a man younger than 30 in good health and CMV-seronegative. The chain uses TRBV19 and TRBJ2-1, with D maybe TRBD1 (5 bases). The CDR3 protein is CASRRAMQSYNEQFF. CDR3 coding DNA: TGTGCCAGTCGCAGGGCAATGCAATCCTACAATGAGCAGTTCTTC.